This T cell receptor (beta chain) was identified in a study of T cell changes during pregnancy in multiple sclerosis. The V gene end was trimmed by 3 bases and the J gene end by 5 bases; junction bases not matched to a gene: 2. Germline V CDR1 and CDR2: SQVTM, ANQGSEA. This CDR3 spans 13 amino acids. Measured with immunoSEQ multiplex PCR; TCRdb has only the in-frame clones, and not every one. Of approximately 110,000 clones in the sample, approximately 90% were seen once. The receptor's source is a female donor with multiple sclerosis, enrolled in a pregnancy study. This sample comprised peripheral blood, obtained in the third trimester of pregnancy. The chain employs TRBV29-1 and TRBJ2-7, with 12 bases fitting TRBD1. The CDR3 loop is CSVDGTGGDEQYF. CDR3 in DNA: TGCAGCGTTGATGGGACAGGGGGCGACGAGCAGTACTTC.